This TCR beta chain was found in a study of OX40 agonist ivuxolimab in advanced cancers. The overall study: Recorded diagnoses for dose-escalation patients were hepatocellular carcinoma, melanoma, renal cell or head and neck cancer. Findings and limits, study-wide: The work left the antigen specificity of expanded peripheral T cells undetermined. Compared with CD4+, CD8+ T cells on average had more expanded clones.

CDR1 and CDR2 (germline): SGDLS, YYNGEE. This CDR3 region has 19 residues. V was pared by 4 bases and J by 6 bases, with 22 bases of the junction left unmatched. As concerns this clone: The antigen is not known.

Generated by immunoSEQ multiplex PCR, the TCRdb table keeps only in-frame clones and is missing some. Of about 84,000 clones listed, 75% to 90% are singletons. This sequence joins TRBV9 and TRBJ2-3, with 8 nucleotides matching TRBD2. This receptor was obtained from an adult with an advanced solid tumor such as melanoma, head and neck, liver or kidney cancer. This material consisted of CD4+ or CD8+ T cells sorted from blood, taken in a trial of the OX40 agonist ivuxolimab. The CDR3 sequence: CASSPIARYGTREVDTQYF. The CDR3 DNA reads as TGTGCCAGCAGCCCTATTGCCCGATACGGGACTAGGGAGGTGGATACGCAGTATTTT.